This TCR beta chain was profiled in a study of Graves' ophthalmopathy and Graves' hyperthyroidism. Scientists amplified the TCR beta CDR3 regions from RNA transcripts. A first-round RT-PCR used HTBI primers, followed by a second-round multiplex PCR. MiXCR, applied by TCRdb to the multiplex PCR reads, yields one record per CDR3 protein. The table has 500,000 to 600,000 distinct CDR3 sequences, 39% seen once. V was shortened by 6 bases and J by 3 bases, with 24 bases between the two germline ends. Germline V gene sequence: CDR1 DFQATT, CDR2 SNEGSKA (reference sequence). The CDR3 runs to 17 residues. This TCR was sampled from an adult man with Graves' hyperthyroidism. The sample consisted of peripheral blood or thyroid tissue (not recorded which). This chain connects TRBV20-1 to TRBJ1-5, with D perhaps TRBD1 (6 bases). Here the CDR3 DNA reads TGCAGTGCCCTCTCCACGAGAAACAGGGAAGCCAATCAGCCCCAGCATTTT. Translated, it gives CSALSTRNREANQPQHF.